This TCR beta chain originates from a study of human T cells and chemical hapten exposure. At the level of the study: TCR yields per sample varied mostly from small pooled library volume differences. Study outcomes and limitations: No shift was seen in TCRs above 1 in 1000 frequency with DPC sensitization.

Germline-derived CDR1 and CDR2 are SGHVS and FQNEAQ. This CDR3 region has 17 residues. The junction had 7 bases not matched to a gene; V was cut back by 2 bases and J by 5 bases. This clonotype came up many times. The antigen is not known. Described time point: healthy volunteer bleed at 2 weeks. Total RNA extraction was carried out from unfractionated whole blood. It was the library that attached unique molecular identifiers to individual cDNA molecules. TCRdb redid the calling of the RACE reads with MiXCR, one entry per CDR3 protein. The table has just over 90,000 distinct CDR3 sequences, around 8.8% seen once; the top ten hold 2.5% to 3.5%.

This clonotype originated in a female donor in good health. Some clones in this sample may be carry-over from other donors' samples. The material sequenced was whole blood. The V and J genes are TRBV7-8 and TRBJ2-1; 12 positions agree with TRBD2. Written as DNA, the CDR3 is TGTGCCAGCAGCTTATCTGCTAGCGGGAGGGCGAACAATGAGCAGTTCTTC. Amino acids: CASSLSASGRANNEQFF.